This is a list of T cell receptor beta chains from one sample in a study of blood T cell repertoires in COVID-19. The method was immunoSEQ multiplex PCR; TCRdb's version includes in-frame clones alone and lacks a portion of them. The sample holds 200,000 to 250,000 clones, roughly 80% seen once. The specimen was peripheral blood. The receptors here all came from a man aged 25 to 40 with active or convalescent COVID-19. CDR3s include the opening cysteine and the closing phenylalanine or tryptophan. D genes are given only for firm matches. Clone size is given for some rows only: seen once, a few or many times, or a class if the clone is expanded.

clone_size,v_call,d_call,j_call,cdr3_nt,cdr3_aa
.,TRBV2,.,TRBJ1-1,TGTGCCAGCAGTGAAGCGCTCGGAGGGTACACTGAAGCTTTCTTT,CASSEALGGYTEAFF
.,TRBV7-8,.,TRBJ1-2,TGTGCCAGCGGGGGGGCAGTCACCTCGGCCTATGGCTACACCTTC,CASGGAVTSAYGYTF
few,TRBV5-6,TRBD1,TRBJ1-1,TGTGCCAGCAGCTTAAACAGGGGAACAGGGAACACTGAAGCTTTCTTT,CASSLNRGTGNTEAFF
few,TRBV5-6,.,TRBJ2-1,TGTGCCAGCAGCTCCCTTGGGCGACAGAGCTCCTACAATGAGCAGTTCTTC,CASSSLGRQSSYNEQFF
.,TRBV19,TRBD2,TRBJ2-7,TGTGCCAGTAATCGAGCGGGGGCCGGGATCTACGAGCAGTACTTC,CASNRAGAGIYEQYF
.,TRBV4-1,.,TRBJ1-6,TGCGCCAGCAGCCCATCCGCCGCGGGGGTAGGGAATTCACCCCTCCACTTT,CASSPSAAGVGNSPLHF
few,TRBV12-3/TRBV12-4,TRBD1,TRBJ1-1,TGTGCCAGCAGCCCCGACAGGGGTGAAGCTTTCTTT,CASSPDRGEAFF
.,TRBV7-3,.,TRBJ2-1,TGTGCCAGCAGCTTCGGACAGCACAATGAGCAGTTCTTC,CASSFGQHNEQFF
.,TRBV6-5,TRBD2,TRBJ2-5,TGTGCCAGCCGGGAGGGGAGATCGGAGACCCAGTACTTC,CASREGRSETQYF
.,TRBV27,TRBD1,TRBJ2-1,TGTGCCGTCAGCGGAGGGGGACAGGGTAGTCTCAGGTCCTACAATGAGCAGTTCTTC,CAVSGGGQGSLRSYNEQFF
.,TRBV4-2,TRBD1,TRBJ2-7,TGTGCCAGCAGCCAACCCACAGGGGGCGTGACCTACGAGCAGTACTTC,CASSQPTGGVTYEQYF
.,TRBV19,.,TRBJ1-1,TGTGCCAGTAGTCGAGAGAACACTGAAGCTTTCTTT,CASSRENTEAFF
few,TRBV4-1,TRBD2,TRBJ2-1,TGCGCCAGCAGCCAAGGGGGACTAGCGGGAGGAGGAGCCGATGAGCAGTTCTTC,CASSQGGLAGGGADEQFF
.,TRBV24-1,TRBD2,TRBJ2-1,TGTGCCACCAGTGACCCTGGGACTAGCCTGTTCTTC,CATSDPGTSLFF
.,TRBV29-1,.,TRBJ2-5,TGCAGCGTGGAGCCCGAGGAGACCCAGTACTTC,CSVEPEETQYF
once,TRBV28,TRBD1,TRBJ2-7,TGTGCCAGCACAAGGACAGGGGGCTACGAGCAGTACTTC,CASTRTGGYEQYF
.,TRBV7-9,.,TRBJ1-2,TGTGCCAGCAGACCCCCCTCCGGGACACGAGTGGCTAACTATGGCTACACCTTC,CASRPPSGTRVANYGYTF
.,TRBV2,TRBD1,TRBJ1-5,TGTGCCAGCAGTGAAGCCACAGGGGGCATTCAGCCCCAGCATTTT,CASSEATGGIQPQHF
.,TRBV7-2,.,TRBJ1-5,TGTGCCAGCTCCGCCGGGGGGGGTCAGCCCCAGCATTTT,CASSAGGGQPQHF
.,TRBV3-1/TRBV3-2,.,TRBJ2-3,TGTGCCAGCAGCCGGGATAGGGGGGGGCCTGAAGATACGCAGTATTTT,CASSRDRGGPEDTQYF
.,TRBV9,.,TRBJ2-2,TGTGCCAGCACACACGGGAGAAACACCGGGGAGCTGTTTTTT,CASTHGRNTGELFF
.,TRBV4-2,.,TRBJ1-1,TGTGCCAGCAGCCAAAAGGACAGGAACACTGAAGCTTTCTTT,CASSQKDRNTEAFF
.,TRBV3-1/TRBV3-2,.,TRBJ2-2,TGTGCCAGCAGCCAACGGGCCACGGGGGGGGAGCTGTTTTTT,CASSQRATGGELFF
.,TRBV7-2,.,TRBJ1-5,TGTGCCAGCAGCTTGGGCAGTCTGAATCAGCCCCAGCATTTT,CASSLGSLNQPQHF
.,TRBV9,.,TRBJ1-1,TGTGCCAGCAGCGACACCCCCTCCCCAGATACAGGGTTGGGCACTGAAGCTTTCTTT,CASSDTPSPDTGLGTEAFF
.,TRBV11-2,TRBD1,TRBJ1-2,TGTGCCAGCAGCCCAGCGCTTCGGGGACAGGACCAATATGGCTACACCTTC,CASSPALRGQDQYGYTF
.,TRBV11-2,.,TRBJ2-5,TGTGCCAGCAGCCTCACCGGGACATTCGAGACCCAGTACTTC,CASSLTGTFETQYF
once,TRBV7-3,.,TRBJ2-1,TGTGCCAGCAGCTTAACGTTTTCCGGGTACAATGAGCAGTTCTTC,CASSLTFSGYNEQFF
.,TRBV7-2,TRBD2,TRBJ2-1,TGTGCCAGCAGCTTCCCCGGGACTAGGGCTCGGCAGTTCTTC,CASSFPGTRARQFF
.,TRBV5-6,TRBD2,TRBJ2-7,TGTGCCAGCAGGCGTAGCGGGGGGCCTTACGAGCAGTACTTC,CASRRSGGPYEQYF
.,TRBV10-2,.,TRBJ2-2,TGCGCCAGCAGAACTCTACCCTTTACGGCCGGGGAGCTGTTTTTT,CASRTLPFTAGELFF
.,TRBV25-1,.,TRBJ1-2,TGTGCCAGCAGTGAATTCGCAGGTGGGGGCTACACCTTC,CASSEFAGGGYTF
.,TRBV18,TRBD1,TRBJ2-7,TGTGCCAGCTCGCCGGGACAGGGACTCTCCTACGAGCAGTACTTC,CASSPGQGLSYEQYF
.,TRBV11-3,.,TRBJ2-1,TGTGCCAGCAGCTTACGGGAAATGGGTTACAATGAGCAGTTCTTC,CASSLREMGYNEQFF
.,TRBV6-5,.,TRBJ2-7,TGTGCCAGCAGGCAGGGCTACGAGCAGTACTTC,CASRQGYEQYF